This T cell receptor beta chain was sequenced in a study of blood T cell repertoires in COVID-19. For the study at large: The cDNA or gDNA used as material had been derived from T cells, B-cell-depleted T cells, or PBMCs.

Per the authors' pipeline: Reference gene primer amplification gave nucleated cell count estimates. Measured with immunoSEQ multiplex PCR; TCRdb has only the in-frame clones, and not every one. That table is the source of V, J and clone size, and D and trimming were worked out from the DNA. The sample contains under 95,000 clones, roughly nine tenths of which appear only once. The CDR3 length is 11 residues. With 2 bases removed from V and 12 bases from J, the gap between germline ends came to 11 bases. The germline CDR1 and CDR2 sequences are SEHNR and FQNEAQ (reference sequence). The sequenced sample was peripheral blood. This sequence joins TRBV7-9 and TRBJ2-7; no reliable D call. The clonotype comes from a man aged 50-59 years with COVID-19, enrolled during active disease. Here the CDR3 reads CASSLNQAPYF. CDR3 nucleotide sequence: TGTGCCAGCAGCTTAAACCAGGCCCCGTACTTC.